The TCR beta chain under discussion was sequenced for a study of blood T cell repertoires in COVID-19. Study summary: Whether acute or convalescent, the COVID-19 samples came from the United States, Italy and Spain. PBMCs, B-cell-depleted T cells, or T cells were the source of the cDNA or gDNA that made up the material.

This clone is labeled medium-sized (0.01 to 0.1%). Original methodology: Amplification with reference gene primers provided the estimates of nucleated cell counts. The protocol was immunoSEQ multiplex PCR, while the TCRdb copy is restricted to in-frame clones and leaves out a portion. V and J calls and clone size are as listed in that table; D and trimming were resolved from the DNA. Counted here are fewer than 20,000 clones, about 91% occurring once; the ten biggest clones make up 7.5% to 9%. The V end was cut by 3 bases, the J end by 4 bases, with 10 bases between. This CDR3 spans 14 amino acids. Germline V gives CDR1 SGHRS, CDR2 YFSETQ.

This chain connects TRBV5-1 to TRBJ2-2, with D perhaps matching TRBD2 (6 bases). This TCR came from a human donor in a cohort sampled during active COVID-19. The donor label of this sample is uncertain. The sequencing sample was made of peripheral blood. The CDR3: CASSSTSFTGELFF. CDR3 nucleotides: TGCGCCAGCAGCTCAACTAGCTTCACCGGGGAGCTGTTTTTT.